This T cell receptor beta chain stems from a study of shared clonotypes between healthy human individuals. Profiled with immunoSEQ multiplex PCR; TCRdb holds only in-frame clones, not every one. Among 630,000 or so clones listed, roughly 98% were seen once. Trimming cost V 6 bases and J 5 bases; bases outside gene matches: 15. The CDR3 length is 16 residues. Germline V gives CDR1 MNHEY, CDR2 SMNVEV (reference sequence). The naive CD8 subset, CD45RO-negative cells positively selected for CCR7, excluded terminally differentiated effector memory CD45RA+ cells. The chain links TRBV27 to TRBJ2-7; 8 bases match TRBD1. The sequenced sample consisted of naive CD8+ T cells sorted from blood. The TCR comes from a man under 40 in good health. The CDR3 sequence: CASSPLMSGGINEQYF. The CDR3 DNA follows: TGTGCCAGCAGCCCACTCATGTCAGGGGGCATCAACGAGCAGTACTTC.